This TCR beta chain was identified in a study of shared clonotypes between healthy human individuals. Looked up from germline, CDR1 is MDHEN and CDR2 is SYDVKM. This CDR3 region has 14 residues. The germline V and J ends were trimmed by 6 bases and 2 bases, with 14 bases remaining between them. Study conclusions and caveats: Non-shared clonotypes displayed generation probabilities falling below those of clonotypes present in all four donors. Across four donors, naive CD4 shared around 5.1%, naive CD8 over 3%, memory CD4 less than 2.5%, memory CD8 over 0.3%.

In regard to this clone: Its cognate antigen is unknown. The same CDR3 also results from other DNA sequences found in this sample.

At a deep level, the assay was run. Measured with immunoSEQ multiplex PCR; TCRdb has only the in-frame clones, and not every one. The repertoire holds about 2 million clones, just under 95% seen once, with more than 0.95% in the top ten. Terminally differentiated effector memory CD45RA+ cells were left out of the naive CD8 fraction, which was CD45RO-negative and positively selected for CCR7. The receptor's source is a man younger than 30 in good health. The sample comprised naive CD8+ T cells sorted from blood. The V and J genes are TRBV28 and TRBJ2-7, with a possible D match to TRBD1 (7 bases). CDR3 nucleotide sequence: TGTGCCAGCAGCCTGGCGGGGACAGCCTACGAGCAGTACTTC. It is translated as CASSLAGTAYEQYF. Combining the CDR3 with reference TRBV28 and TRBJ2-7 gives the whole variable domain DVKVTQSSRYLVKRTGEKVFLECVQDMDHENMFWYRQDPGLGLRLIYFSYDVKMKEKGDIPEGYSVSREKKERFSLILESASTNQTSMYLCASSLAGTAYEQYFGPGTRLTVT.